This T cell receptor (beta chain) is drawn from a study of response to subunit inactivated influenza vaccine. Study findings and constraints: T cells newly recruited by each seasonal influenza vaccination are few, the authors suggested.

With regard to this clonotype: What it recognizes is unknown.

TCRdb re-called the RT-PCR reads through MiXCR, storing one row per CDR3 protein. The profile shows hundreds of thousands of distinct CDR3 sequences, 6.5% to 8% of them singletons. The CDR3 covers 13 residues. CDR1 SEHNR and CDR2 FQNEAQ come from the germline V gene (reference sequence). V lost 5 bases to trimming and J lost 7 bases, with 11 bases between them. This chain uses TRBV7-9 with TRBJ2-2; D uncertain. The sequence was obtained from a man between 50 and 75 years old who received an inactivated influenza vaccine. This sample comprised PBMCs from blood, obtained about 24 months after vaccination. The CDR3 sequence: CASSPTSLGELFF. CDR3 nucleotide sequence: TGTGCCAGCAGCCCAACCTCGCTCGGGGAGCTGTTTTTT.